Included here is one TCR beta chain sequence, with context. Its target is unknown. CDR1 and CDR2 from the germline V gene are SGHTA and FQGTGA. The CDR3 runs 15 residues. V lost 5 bases to trimming and J lost 7 bases, with 18 bases between them. The data stem from a study of cytomegalovirus exposure and HLA in healthy donors. Profiling relied on immunoSEQ multiplex PCR, and the TCRdb table lists in-frame clones only, not all of them. Altogether about 110,000 clones are present, around 90% being singletons, with the ten largest covering 1.5% to 2%. Separation from the 666-subject first cohort characterized the roughly 120-subject validation cohort, to which the donors belonged. Findings of the study overall: With high specificity and sensitivity, the classifier reportedly diagnosed cytomegalovirus status.

This sequence was found in a woman between 18 and 29 years old in good health and CMV-seronegative. The chain combines TRBV7-3 with TRBJ1-5; a weak D match, TRBD1 (5 bases). The sequenced sample consisted of PBMCs. This CDR3 reads CASSPRGGAGQPQHF. The CDR3 region has the DNA TGTGCCAGCAGCCCTCGGGGAGGGGCAGGACAGCCCCAGCATTTT.